The 12 T cell receptor beta chains below all came from one sample that was sequenced in a study of OX40 agonist ivuxolimab in advanced cancers. Generated by immunoSEQ multiplex PCR, the TCRdb table keeps only in-frame clones and is missing some. The sample yields about 64,000 clones, more than 75% seen once. This material consisted of CD4+ or CD8+ T cells sorted from blood, taken in a trial of the OX40 agonist ivuxolimab. All receptors derive from an adult with an advanced solid tumor such as melanoma, head and neck, liver or kidney cancer.

In its sample, this clone was seen a few times. The chain has TRBV28 and TRBJ1-4; 7 positions agree with TRBD1. Trimming removed 6 bases from V and 5 bases from J; junction bases left unmatched: 9. This CDR3 is 15 amino acids long. Germline V gives CDR1 MDHEN, CDR2 SYDVKM. The CDR3 DNA sequence: TGTGCCAGCAGCCAAGGACAGGCAGGCAATGAAAAACTGTTTTTT. Translating gives CASSQGQAGNEKLFF. The variable domain in full, with the rest retrieved from reference TRBV28 and TRBJ1-4, is DVKVTQSSRYLVKRTGEKVFLECVQDMDHENMFWYRQDPGLGLRLIYFSYDVKMKEKGDIPEGYSVSREKKERFSLILESASTNQTSMYLCASSQGQAGNEKLFFGSGTQLSVL.

This clone was recorded once. The genes are TRBV6-1 and TRBJ2-5, with D unresolved. CDR3 length: 12 residues. V was trimmed by 8 bases and J by 5 bases, leaving 12 bases between them. The V gene's germline CDR1 is MNHNS and CDR2 SASEGT. Written as DNA, the CDR3 is TGTGCCAGCGCACCCACTAAGGAGACCCAGTACTTC. This encodes CASAPTKETQYF.

The gene calls are TRBV5-1 and TRBJ2-7; a weak D match, TRBD2 (6 bases). The V and J ends lost 2 bases and 7 bases respectively, with 13 bases between them. This CDR3 region has 13 residues. The germline V gene encodes CDR1 SGHRS and CDR2 YFSETQ. This CDR3 is CASSFGDRGEQYF. The CDR3, as DNA: TGCGCCAGCAGCTTTGGGGACCGGGGGGAGCAGTACTTC.

The gene calls are TRBV27 and TRBJ1-5; the D is unclear. V lost 2 bases and J lost 4, with 12 bases in between. The CDR3 is made up of 15 amino acids. Germline V lookup: CDR1 MNHEY, CDR2 SMNVEV (reference sequence). The CDR3 DNA sequence: TGTGCCAGCAGTTTACAGCGCTTCGGTAATCAGCCCCAGCATTTT. It is translated as CASSLQRFGNQPQHF.

The chain recombines TRBV30 with TRBJ2-2; no reliable D call. V lost 4 bases, J lost 0 bases, and 6 bases lay in between. The CDR3 sequence is 13 residues long. The V gene's germline CDR1 is GTSNPN and CDR2 SVGIG (reference sequence). DNA for the CDR3: TGTGCCTGGACCGACTCGAACACCGGGGAGCTGTTTTTT. It translates to CAWTDSNTGELFF.

This chain uses TRBV6-1 with TRBJ1-2; TRBD1 is a possible D gene (5 bases). The V gene lost 1 base and the J gene lost 3 bases, with 9 bases spanning the gap. The CDR3 extends over 14 amino acids. In germline, CDR1 is MNHNS, CDR2 SASEGT. This CDR3 reads CASSEVGGYYGYTF. The CDR3 nucleotides are TGTGCCAGCAGTGAAGTTGGGGGGTACTATGGCTACACCTTC.

This clone appeared once. The chain recombines TRBV20-1 with TRBJ2-7, with D unclear. V was shortened by 0 bases and J by 6 bases, with 6 bases between the two germline ends. The germline V gene has CDR1 DFQATT and CDR2 SNEGSKA (reference sequence). The CDR3 length is 11 residues. Here the CDR3 reads CSARDRREQYF. CDR3 DNA: TGCAGTGCTAGAGATAGGCGCGAGCAGTACTTC.

The CDR3, as DNA: TGTGCCAGCAGTCCCGGACAGGGGGCGATCAATCAGCCCCAGCATTTT. Its translation is CASSPGQGAINQPQHF. V gene TRBV2 combines with J gene TRBJ1-5, with 11 positions matching TRBD1. There are 16 residues in the CDR3. Germline V lookup: CDR1 SNHLY, CDR2 FYNNEI. With 5 bases clipped from V and 3 bases from J, the junction kept 6 bases outside the gene matches.

The V gene is TRBV7-9, the J gene TRBJ2-1; 12 bases map to TRBD1. V trimming: 5 bases; J trimming: 8 bases; junction bases outside the gene matches: 4. The germline V gene encodes CDR1 SEHNR and CDR2 FQNEAQ (reference sequence). CDR3 length equals 14 residues. CDR3 coding DNA: TGTGCCAGCAGCGCCTGGGACAGGGGGCATGAGCAGTTCTTC. Its protein is CASSAWDRGHEQFF.

CDR3 amino acids: CASSLEAGTNTEAFF. CDR3 bases: TGTGCCAGCAGCTTAGAGGCAGGAACGAACACTGAAGCTTTCTTT. V is TRBV7-6 and J is TRBJ1-1; D is unresolved. The CDR3 covers 15 residues. Germline V gene sequence: CDR1 SGHVS, CDR2 FNYEAQ. Trimming cost V 1 base and J 1 base, with 10 bases left between them.

The rearrangement links TRBV28 to TRBJ1-5; D gene unclear. This CDR3 region has 15 residues. In germline, CDR1 is MDHEN, CDR2 SYDVKM. V was cut by 10 bases and J by 0 bases, with 16 bases left in between. Written as DNA, the CDR3 is TGTGCCATCCACAATCTGCTGTATAGCAATCAGCCCCAGCATTTT. Translated, it gives CAIHNLLYSNQPQHF.

The rearrangement joins TRBV28 to TRBJ2-7; D is unresolved. Germline V lookup: CDR1 MDHEN, CDR2 SYDVKM. V shed 4 bases and J shed 5 bases, with 6 bases lying between them. This CDR3 contains 11 residues. The DNA for the CDR3 is TGTGCCAGCAGTTCCCTAAACGAGCAGTACTTC. The encoded protein is CASSSLNEQYF.